This TCR beta chain is drawn from a study of blood T cell repertoires in COVID-19 (dated by TCRdb to about 2020). Regarding the complete study: Samples covering the acute and convalescent phases of COVID-19 were provided by collaborators in the United States, Italy and Spain. The prospective study material was composed of cDNA or gDNA derived from T cells, B-cell-depleted T cells, or PBMCs. The dataset comprised deeply sampled blood TCRbeta repertoires from subjects exposed to, actively infected with, or recovered from COVID-19. The repertoires were released in a freely available public database meant as a resource for research on the immune response to SARS-CoV-2. Samples were obtained from the ongoing ImmuneRACE study (first 160 participants) and from approximately 1,200 subjects provided by 6 global collaborators. The sample metadata nearly always contained a de-identified subject ID, COVID-19 status, age in years and sex. Where available, HLA class I and class II types were obtained from metadata supplied by the sample provider rather than from assay-based typing. Study-wide conclusions, independent of this receptor: The amount of clinical and demographic metadata varied by source and participant and was provided uncurated.

Collaborating institutions collected whole blood in K2EDTA tubes following their own protocols. For TCRbeta analysis, collaborators shipped samples as frozen whole blood, isolated PBMCs, or DNA extracted from either of those sample types. The CDR3 measures 10 amino acids from cysteine to phenylalanine. Only CDR3 DNA is held: 30 bases, read in frame from base 1. The V end loses 9 bases and the J end loses 5 bases, and a stretch of 7 bases separates them. The germline V gene yields MDHEN for CDR1 and SYDVKM for CDR2. TCRbeta CDR3 regions were amplified from genomic DNA by means of the immunoSEQ Assay, a bias-controlled multiplex PCR. The authors' pipeline ran thus. The number of nucleated cells in each sample was estimated from the amplification of reference gene primers within the assay. Sequence reads were collapsed and filtered to measure the absolute abundance of every unique TCRbeta CDR3 rearrangement. For each sample, productive Simpson clonality was calculated as the square root of Simpson's diversity index over productive rearrangements. TCRdb mirrors the immuneACCESS table, restricted to in-frame sequences. Some clones are absent from its copies; in checked studies, under half trace to an unresolved V gene, and the reason for the others is unknown. V, J and clone size are taken as reported in that table, and D and trimming were inferred from the DNA itself. Counted in this sample were about 14,000 clones; 75% to 85% of them appeared once. In total, the top ten clones hold about a quarter of the sample.

A remark on this clone: The clone's antigen remains unknown. Per-base qualities were not stored, and no clone one base away is much larger.

The receptor comes from a woman aged 45-65 years with active or convalescent COVID-19. This chain joins TRBV28 to TRBJ1-1; tentative D gene TRBD1, with 5 bases matching. The sample comprised peripheral blood. CDR3 reads: CARGVTEAFF. Here is the DNA: TGTGCCAGAGGGGTTACTGAAGCTTTCTTT.